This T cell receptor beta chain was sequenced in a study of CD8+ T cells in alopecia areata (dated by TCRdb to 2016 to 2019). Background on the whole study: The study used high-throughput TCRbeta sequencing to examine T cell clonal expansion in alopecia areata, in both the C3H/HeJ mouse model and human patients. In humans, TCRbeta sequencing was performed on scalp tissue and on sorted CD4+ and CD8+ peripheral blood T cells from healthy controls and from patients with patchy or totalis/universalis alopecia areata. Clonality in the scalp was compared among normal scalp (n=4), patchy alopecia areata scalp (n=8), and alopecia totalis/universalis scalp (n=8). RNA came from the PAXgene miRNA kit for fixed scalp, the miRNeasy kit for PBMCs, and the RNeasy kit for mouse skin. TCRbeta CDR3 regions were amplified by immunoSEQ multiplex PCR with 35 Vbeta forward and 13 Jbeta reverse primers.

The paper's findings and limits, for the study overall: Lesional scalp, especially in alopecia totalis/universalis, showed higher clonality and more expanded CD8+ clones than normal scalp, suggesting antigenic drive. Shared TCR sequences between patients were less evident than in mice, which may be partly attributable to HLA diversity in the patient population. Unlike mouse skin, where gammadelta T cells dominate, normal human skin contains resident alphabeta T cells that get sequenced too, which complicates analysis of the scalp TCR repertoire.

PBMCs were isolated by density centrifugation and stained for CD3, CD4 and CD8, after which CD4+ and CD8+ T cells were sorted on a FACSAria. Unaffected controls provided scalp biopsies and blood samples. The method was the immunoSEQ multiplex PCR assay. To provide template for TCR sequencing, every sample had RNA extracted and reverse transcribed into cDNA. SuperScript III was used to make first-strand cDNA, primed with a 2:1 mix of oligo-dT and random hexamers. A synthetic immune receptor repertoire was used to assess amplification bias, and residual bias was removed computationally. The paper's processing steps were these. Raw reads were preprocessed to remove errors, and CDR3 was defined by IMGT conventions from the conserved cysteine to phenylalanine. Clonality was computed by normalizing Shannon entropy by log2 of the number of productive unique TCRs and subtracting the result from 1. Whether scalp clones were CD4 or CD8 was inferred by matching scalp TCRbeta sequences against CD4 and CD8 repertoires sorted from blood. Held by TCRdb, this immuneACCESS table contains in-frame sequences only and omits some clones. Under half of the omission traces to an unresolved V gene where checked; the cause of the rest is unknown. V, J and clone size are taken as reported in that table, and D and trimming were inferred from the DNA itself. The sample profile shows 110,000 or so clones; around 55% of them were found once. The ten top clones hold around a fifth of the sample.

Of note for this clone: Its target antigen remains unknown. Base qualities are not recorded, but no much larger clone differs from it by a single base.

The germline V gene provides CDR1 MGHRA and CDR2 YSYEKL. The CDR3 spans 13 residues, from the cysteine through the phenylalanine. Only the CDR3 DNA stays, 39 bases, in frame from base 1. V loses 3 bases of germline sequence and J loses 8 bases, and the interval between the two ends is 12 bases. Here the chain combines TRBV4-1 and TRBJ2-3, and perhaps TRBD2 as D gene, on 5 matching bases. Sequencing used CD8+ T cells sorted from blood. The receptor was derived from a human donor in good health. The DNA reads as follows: TGCGCCAGCAGCCACCTTCGGAGGAGTACGCAGTATTTT. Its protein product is CASSHLRRSTQYF.